Each of the 27 T cell receptor beta chains below was sequenced from the same sample in a study of shared clonotypes between healthy human individuals (dated by TCRdb to the early 2020s). The library was generated by the immunoSEQ multiplex PCR assay. TCRdb mirrors the immuneACCESS table, restricted to in-frame sequences. Some clones are absent from its copies; in checked studies, under half trace to an unresolved V gene, and the reason for the others is unknown. The sample table shows fewer than 1.6 million clones, and 98% are seen once. Roughly 0.36% of the sample goes to the ten largest clones. Material: naive CD4+ T cells sorted from blood. The cell subset or site label, read with the paper, signifies: CD45RA+ positively selected. Receptors originate from a man aged 25-45 years in good health.

This chain links TRBV19 with TRBJ2-7; D may be TRBD1 (6 bases). The germline gives CDR1 LNHDA, CDR2 SQIVND (reference sequence). The CDR3 has 13 residues. V was trimmed by 6 bases and J by 2 bases, leaving 11 bases between them. The CDR3 region is CASRSPGAYEQYF. DNA for the CDR3: TGTGCCAGTAGATCCCCAGGGGCCTACGAGCAGTACTTC.

On this clone: The sample contains more than one DNA sequence encoding this CDR3. The chain links TRBV28 to TRBJ2-7; D is unclear. From germline, CDR1 is MDHEN and CDR2 SYDVKM. Deletions cut 6 bases from V and 5 bases from J, with 8 bases between. The CDR3 is made up of 11 amino acids. The CDR3 sequence: CASSLLNEQYF. In nucleotides, the CDR3 is TGTGCCAGCAGCCTCCTGAACGAGCAGTACTTC.

With regard to this clone: Other nucleotide sequences from this sample produce the same CDR3. This sequence joins TRBV27 and TRBJ2-7; D possibly uses TRBD1 or TRBD2 (5 bases each). Trimming took off 3 bases at V and 2 bases at J, with 11 bases between the two ends. The CDR3 totals 14 residues. CDR1 and CDR2 (germline): MNHEY, SMNVEV (reference sequence). The CDR3 DNA is TGTGCCAGCAGTTTTGGGACCGGGGCCTACGAGCAGTACTTC. Translating gives CASSFGTGAYEQYF.

The genes are TRBV5-1 and TRBJ2-5, with TRBD1 matching 7 bases. The CDR3 runs to 14 residues. V lost 1 base to trimming and J lost 2 bases; unmatched junction nucleotides: 2. Germline V gives CDR1 SGHRS, CDR2 YFSETQ. The CDR3 sequence: CASSLMGQQETQYF. The DNA for the CDR3 is TGCGCCAGCAGCTTGATGGGACAGCAAGAGACCCAGTACTTC.

The genes are TRBV5-5 and TRBJ2-7; 9 bases map to TRBD2. Germline values: CDR1 SGHKS, CDR2 YYEKEE (reference sequence). Trimming cost V 3 bases and J 0 bases; bases outside gene matches: 16. The CDR3 covers 19 residues. The DNA for the CDR3 is TGTGCCAGCAGCTCCTGGCTAGCGGGATTCCATCCTAGCTCCTACGAGCAGTACTTC. It encodes CASSSWLAGFHPSSYEQYF.

The chain joins TRBV5-1 to TRBJ2-1, with D perhaps matching TRBD2 (6 bases). Germline loops: CDR1 SGHRS, CDR2 YFSETQ. The V end was cut by 7 bases, the J end by 8 bases, with 13 bases between. The CDR3 loop spans 12 amino acids. CDR3 DNA sequence: TGCGCCAGCGCCTTCAAGCGGGATGAGCAGTTCTTC. It translates to CASAFKRDEQFF.

V gene TRBV2 combines with J gene TRBJ2-1; 7 bases align to TRBD2. CDR3 length: 15 amino acids. Germline-derived CDR1 and CDR2 are SNHLY and FYNNEI. J gave up 0 bases and V 5 bases, and 4 bases lay outside the gene matches. The CDR3 spells CASSTSVYSYNEQFF. In nucleotides, the CDR3 is TGTGCCAGCAGTACTAGCGTTTACTCCTACAATGAGCAGTTCTTC.

CDR3 coding DNA: TGTGCCAGCCGCGCTAGCGGCCAAGAGACCCAGTACTTC. Translation: CASRASGQETQYF. The chain links TRBV6-5 to TRBJ2-5; 7 bases map to TRBD2. Germline V gene lookup returns CDR1 MNHEY and CDR2 SVGAGI. Trimming removed 8 bases from V and 1 base from J; junction bases left unmatched: 4. The CDR3 has 13 amino acids.

This chain uses TRBV18 with TRBJ2-5; either TRBD1 or TRBD2 may fit D (5 bases each). CDR3 length: 15 residues. V was clipped by 2 bases and J by 2 bases, with 12 bases between them. CDR1 and CDR2 (germline): KGHSH, LQKENI. The DNA of the CDR3 is TGTGCCAGCTCACCAAACGGGGCTCGGCAAGAGACCCAGTACTTC. Translation gives CASSPNGARQETQYF.

This chain connects TRBV14 to TRBJ2-7; D is unclear. In germline, CDR1 is SGHDN, CDR2 FVKESK. The CDR3 is 15 residues long. Trimming took off 4 bases at V and 2 bases at J, with 15 bases between the two ends. CDR3 DNA: TGTGCCAGCAGCCCCCCAAAGGTTTTCGCCTACGAGCAGTACTTC. Amino acids: CASSPPKVFAYEQYF.

A word on this clone: This sample includes further DNA sequences coding for the same CDR3. This chain joins TRBV9 and TRBJ2-7; 9 bases match TRBD2. The CDR3 sequence is 15 residues long. Trimming took 0 bases from V and 3 from J; bases not matched to a gene: 4. Germline CDR1 reads SGDLS; CDR2 reads YYNGEE. The CDR3 loop reads CASSVGLAGNYEQYF. CDR3 nucleotide sequence: TGTGCCAGCAGCGTAGGGCTAGCGGGAAACTACGAGCAGTACTTC.

The chain uses TRBV11-2 and TRBJ2-2; a weak D match, TRBD1 (6 bases). Per germline, CDR1 SGHAT and CDR2 FQNNGV. The CDR3 totals 16 residues. The ends were cut back, 7 bases at V and 6 bases at J, with 21 bases in the middle. CDR3 DNA: TGTGCCAGCAATCATAGGTCTGGACAGAGGGCCGGGGAGCTGTTTTTT. This codes for CASNHRSGQRAGELFF.

J is TRBJ1-2 and V is TRBV6-1; 8 bases agree with TRBD1. V lost 4 bases, J lost 4 bases, and 8 bases stayed unmatched. Germline CDR1 MNHNS, CDR2 SASEGT. The CDR3 covers 15 residues. CDR3 sequence: CASSGSTGVGYGYTF. The CDR3 nucleotides are TGTGCCAGCAGTGGGTCGACAGGGGTTGGCTATGGCTACACCTTC.

This chain links TRBV9 with TRBJ1-5, with 8 bases that match TRBD1. The CDR3 length is 14 residues. V was pared by 4 bases and J by 7 bases, with 7 bases of the junction left unmatched. Germline V gene data show CDR1 as SGDLS and CDR2 as YYNGEE. The CDR3 reads CASSPGQADQPQHF. CDR3 nucleotide sequence: TGTGCCAGCAGCCCGGGACAGGCTGACCAGCCCCAGCATTTT.

The rearrangement uses TRBV9 and TRBJ2-2; 10 bases fit TRBD1. CDR3 size: 15 residues. The germline V gene has CDR1 SGDLS and CDR2 YYNGEE. The V segment lost 3 bases and the J segment 6 bases; nucleotides outside the gene matches: 5. The CDR3 bases are TGTGCCAGCAGCGCCCGGACAGGGGGGCCCGGGGAGCTGTTTTTT. Amino acids: CASSARTGGPGELFF.

As to this clone: One end of the junction does not line up with germline, which may come from a read error. The chain employs TRBV7-2 and TRBJ2-1; TRBD2 aligns across 7 bases. CDR3 length: 15 residues. Germline loops: CDR1 SGHTA, CDR2 FQGNSA. CDR3 region: CASNLRGSREDEQFF. CDR3 DNA: TGTGCCAGCAACTTACGGGGGAGTCGGGAGGATGAGCAGTTCTTC.

V usage is TRBV30 and J usage is TRBJ1-5; D unclear. CDR1 and CDR2 (germline): GTSNPN, SVGIG (reference sequence). This CDR3 has 13 amino acids. V was pared by 1 base and J by 4 bases, with 8 bases between. In DNA, the CDR3 is TGTGCCTGGAGTGGAGGGCCTAATCAGCCCCAGCATTTT. Protein product: CAWSGGPNQPQHF.

The V gene is TRBV7-8, the J gene TRBJ1-4; D unresolved. In germline, CDR1 is SGHVS, CDR2 FQNEAQ. CDR3 size: 15 residues. V was trimmed by 5 bases and J by 6 bases, leaving 16 bases between them. The CDR3 DNA is TGTGCCAGCAGCCCCGCACACGTACGGGATGAAAAACTGTTTTTT. As protein: CASSPAHVRDEKLFF.

CDR3 in DNA: TGTGCCATCGGGCCGGGGACAGGGTTGAATACGCAGTATTTT. It yields the protein CAIGPGTGLNTQYF. The chain couples TRBV6-5 to TRBJ2-3, with TRBD1 matching 9 bases. Germline CDR1 MNHEY, CDR2 SVGAGI. The CDR3 sequence is 14 residues long. V was pared by 10 bases and J by 7 bases, with 12 bases of the junction left unmatched.

This clone came up once. The chain uses TRBV18 and TRBJ1-2; 11 bases are shared with TRBD1. With V trimmed by 5 bases and J by 7 bases, 3 bases remained unmatched. Germline V gene sequence: CDR1 KGHSH, CDR2 LQKENI. The CDR3 totals 13 residues. The CDR3: CASSGQGAGGYTF. The CDR3 region has the DNA TGTGCCAGCTCAGGACAGGGGGCTGGTGGCTACACCTTC.

The chain has TRBV19 and TRBJ2-3; TRBD2 agrees at 8 bases. Germline V gene sequence: CDR1 LNHDA, CDR2 SQIVND (reference sequence). Unmatched junction bases numbered 9, after V lost 4 bases and J lost 0 bases. The CDR3 loop spans 17 amino acids. The CDR3 nucleotides are TGTGCCAGTAGTAAGGGAAGGGCGGGAGGCAGCACAGATACGCAGTATTTT. Translating it yields CASSKGRAGGSTDTQYF.

V gene TRBV19 combines with J gene TRBJ2-4; 9 bases map to TRBD1. The V segment lost 2 bases and the J segment 4 bases; nucleotides outside the gene matches: 3. Germline V lookup: CDR1 LNHDA, CDR2 SQIVND (reference sequence). The CDR3 is 15 amino acids. CDR3 nucleotide sequence: TGTGCCAGTAGTATAAGGGGACAGGGTAAAAACATTCAGTACTTC. It is translated as CASSIRGQGKNIQYF.

The table lists this clone with a count of one. The chain combines TRBV28 with TRBJ1-2; unclear D gene. The CDR3 spans 13 residues. Trimming shortened V by 8 bases and J by 2 bases, and 12 bases separated the two germline ends. Germline-derived CDR1 and CDR2 are MDHEN and SYDVKM. CDR3 in amino acids: CASVDGTNYGYTF. The CDR3 DNA sequence: TGTGCCAGCGTTGACGGCACAAACTATGGCTACACCTTC.

As for this clone: The junction differs from germline at one of its ends, possibly a read error. The chain combines TRBV27 with TRBJ2-2; perhaps TRBD1 as D (6 bases). This CDR3 is built from 15 residues. CDR1 is MNHEY, CDR2 SMNVEV, per germline (reference sequence). The CDR3 region is CASRYRDMNAGELFF. The CDR3 nucleotides read TGTGCCAGCAGATACCGGGACATGAACGCCGGGGAGCTGTTTTTT.

The V call is TRBV14, the J call TRBJ1-3, with D uncertain. This CDR3 is 16 amino acids long. From germline, CDR1 is SGHDN and CDR2 FVKESK. V lost 4 bases and J 0 bases, leaving 13 bases between the germline ends. CDR3: CASSLREGSSGNTIYF. The DNA for the CDR3 is TGTGCCAGCAGCCTACGAGAAGGGAGCTCTGGAAACACCATATATTTT.

V is TRBV29-1 and J is TRBJ1-4; TRBD1 aligns across 8 bases. Germline-derived CDR1 and CDR2 are SQVTM and ANQGSEA. The CDR3 contains 14 residues. V lost 6 bases, J lost 3 bases, and 6 bases stayed unmatched. The CDR3 nucleotides read TGCAGCGTCGGGCTCAGGGGGCCTAATGAAAAACTGTTTTTT. It codes for CSVGLRGPNEKLFF.

This chain connects TRBV19 to TRBJ1-2; 8 bases fit TRBD1. The ends lost 3 bases at V and 8 bases at J; junction bases unmatched: 8. Germline loops: CDR1 LNHDA, CDR2 SQIVND (reference sequence). The CDR3 contains 14 residues. The CDR3 DNA sequence: TGTGCCAGTAGTATTCGGACAGGGCAAGAGGGCTACACCTTC. This translates into CASSIRTGQEGYTF.